Below, one T cell receptor beta chain is given with its context. At the DNA level, this CDR3 is encoded by other sequences in the same sample as well. This record comes from a study of blood T cell repertoires in COVID-19. Measured with immunoSEQ multiplex PCR; TCRdb has only the in-frame clones, and not every one. Of over 250,000 clones listed, over 75% are singletons. All enrollees were about 18 to 100 years old and from approximately 24 US areas. Germline V gives CDR1 SNHLY, CDR2 FYNNEI. The CDR3 has 13 amino acids. Trimming at V came to 6 bases and at J to 3 bases, leaving 2 bases not matched to a gene.

The chain carries TRBV2 and TRBJ1-5; TRBD1 aligns across 7 bases. The TCR sequence derives from a woman between 25 and 40 years old who had recovered from COVID-19. Sequencing used PBMCs or T cells enriched from blood (not recorded which). The CDR3: CASRGQSNQPQHF. Written as DNA, the CDR3 is TGTGCCAGCAGGGGACAGTCCAATCAGCCCCAGCATTTT.